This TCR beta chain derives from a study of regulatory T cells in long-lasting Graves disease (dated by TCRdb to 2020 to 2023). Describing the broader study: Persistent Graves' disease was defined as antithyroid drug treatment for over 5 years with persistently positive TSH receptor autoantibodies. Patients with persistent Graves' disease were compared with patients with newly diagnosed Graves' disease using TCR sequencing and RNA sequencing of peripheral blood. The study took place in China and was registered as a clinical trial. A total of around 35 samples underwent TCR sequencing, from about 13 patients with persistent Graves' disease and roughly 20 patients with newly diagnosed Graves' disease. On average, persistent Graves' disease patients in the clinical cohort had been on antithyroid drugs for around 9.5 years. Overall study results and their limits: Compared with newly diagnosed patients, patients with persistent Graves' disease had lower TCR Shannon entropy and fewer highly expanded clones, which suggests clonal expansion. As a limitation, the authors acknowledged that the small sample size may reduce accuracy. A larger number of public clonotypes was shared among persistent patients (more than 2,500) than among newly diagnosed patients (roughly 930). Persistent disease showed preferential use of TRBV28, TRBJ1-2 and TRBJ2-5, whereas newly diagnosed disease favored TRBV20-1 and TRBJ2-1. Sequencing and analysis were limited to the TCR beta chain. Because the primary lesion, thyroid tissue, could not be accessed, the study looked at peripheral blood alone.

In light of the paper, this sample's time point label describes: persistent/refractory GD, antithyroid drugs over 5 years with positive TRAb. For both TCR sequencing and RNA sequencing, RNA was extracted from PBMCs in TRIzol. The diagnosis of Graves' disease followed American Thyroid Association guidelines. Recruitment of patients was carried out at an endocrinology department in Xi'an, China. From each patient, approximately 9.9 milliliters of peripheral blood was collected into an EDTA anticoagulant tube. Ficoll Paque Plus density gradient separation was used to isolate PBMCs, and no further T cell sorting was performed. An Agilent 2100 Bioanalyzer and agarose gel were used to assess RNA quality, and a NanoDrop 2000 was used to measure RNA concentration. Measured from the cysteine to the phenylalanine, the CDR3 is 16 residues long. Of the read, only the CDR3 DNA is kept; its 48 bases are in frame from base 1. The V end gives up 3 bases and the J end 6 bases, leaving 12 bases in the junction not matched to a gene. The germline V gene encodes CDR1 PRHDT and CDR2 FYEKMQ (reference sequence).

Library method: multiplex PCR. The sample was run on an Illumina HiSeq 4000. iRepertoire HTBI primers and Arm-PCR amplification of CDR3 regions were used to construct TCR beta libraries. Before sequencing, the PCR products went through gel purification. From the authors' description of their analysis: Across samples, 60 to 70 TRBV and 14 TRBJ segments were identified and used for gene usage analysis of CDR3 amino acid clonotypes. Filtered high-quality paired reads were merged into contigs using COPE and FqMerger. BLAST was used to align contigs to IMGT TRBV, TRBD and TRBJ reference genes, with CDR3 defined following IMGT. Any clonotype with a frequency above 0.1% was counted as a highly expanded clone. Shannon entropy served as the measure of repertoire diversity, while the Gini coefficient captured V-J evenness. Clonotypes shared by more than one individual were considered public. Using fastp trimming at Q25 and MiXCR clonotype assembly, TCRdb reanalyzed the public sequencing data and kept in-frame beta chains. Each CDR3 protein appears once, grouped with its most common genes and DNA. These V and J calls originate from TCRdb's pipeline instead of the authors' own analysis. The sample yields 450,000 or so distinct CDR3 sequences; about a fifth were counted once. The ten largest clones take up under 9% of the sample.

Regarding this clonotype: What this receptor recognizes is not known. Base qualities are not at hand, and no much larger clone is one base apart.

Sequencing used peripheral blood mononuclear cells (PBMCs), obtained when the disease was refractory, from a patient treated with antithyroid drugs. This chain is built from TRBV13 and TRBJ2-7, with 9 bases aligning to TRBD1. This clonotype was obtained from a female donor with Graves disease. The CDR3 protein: CASSLNFGQGFSEQYF. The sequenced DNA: TGTGCCAGCAGCTTGAATTTCGGACAGGGGTTTTCCGAGCAGTACTTC.